The 29 T cell receptor beta chains below come from one sample, sequenced in a study of Ad26.COV2.S vaccination and SARS-CoV-2 variants. Treatment defined: roughly 19 received Ad26.COV2.S at low or high dose, single or two shots; 5 received placebo; per-sample allocation not given. Samples came from day 63 after the first vaccine or placebo injection. The table came from immunoSEQ multiplex PCR; TCRdb's copy has only in-frame clones and leaves some out. The data contain about 350,000 clones, around 89% of them singletons. The sample in question was peripheral blood, obtained in a trial of Ad26.COV2.S vaccine versus placebo. The receptor source for this set is a person between 18 and 65 years old who received the Ad26.COV2.S COVID-19 vaccine or a placebo.

This chain connects TRBV28 to TRBJ2-3, with TRBD1 as a possible D gene (7 bases). V was clipped by 3 bases and J by 4 bases, with 17 bases between them. Germline CDR1 and CDR2: MDHEN and SYDVKM. The CDR3 runs to 16 residues. CDR3: CASSLTEGAGADTQYF. CDR3 DNA sequence: TGTGCCAGCAGTTTGACGGAGGGGGCTGGAGCAGATACGCAGTATTTT.

This chain uses TRBV24-1 with TRBJ2-7; perhaps TRBD2 as D (6 bases). The CDR3 runs 13 residues. Germline lookup yields CDR1 KGHDR and CDR2 SFDVKD. Trimming shortened V by 9 bases and J by 0 bases, and 11 bases separated the two germline ends. The CDR3 spells CATSGLGSYEQYF. CDR3 sequence (DNA): TGTGCCACCTCGGGACTGGGCTCCTACGAGCAGTACTTC.

V is TRBV5-6 and J is TRBJ1-4, with TRBD1 identical over 8 bases. CDR3 length equals 16 residues. CDR1 and CDR2 from the germline V gene are SGHDT and YYEEEE. Trimming removed 1 base from V and 6 bases from J; junction bases left unmatched: 8. CDR3 sequence reads: CASSLRTGLGDEKLFF. The CDR3 DNA reads as TGTGCCAGCAGCTTGCGGACAGGGCTTGGTGATGAAAAACTGTTTTTT.

The genes are TRBV5-4 and TRBJ1-6; no reliable D call. Trimming removed 7 bases at V and 4 bases at J, with 18 bases between. The germline gives CDR1 SGHNT, CDR2 YYREEE (reference sequence). The CDR3 runs to 16 residues. DNA of the CDR3: TGTGCCAGCTCTACGTCTGGCAGGCGGTATAATTCACCCCTCCACTTT. It is translated as CASSTSGRRYNSPLHF.

The chain couples TRBV4-3 to TRBJ1-1; D is possibly TRBD1 (5 bases). This CDR3 is built from 15 residues. Germline V gene lookup returns CDR1 LGHNA and CDR2 YSLEER. Trimming cost V 5 bases and J 1 base, with 14 bases left between them. CDR3 sequence (DNA): TGCGCCAGCAGCGAAGTGGGGGTAACGAACACTGAAGCTTTCTTT. Translating it yields CASSEVGVTNTEAFF.

This sequence joins TRBV7-8 and TRBJ2-1; TRBD1 is a possible D gene (6 bases). Germline-derived CDR1 and CDR2 are SGHVS and FQNEAQ. The CDR3 extends over 13 amino acids. Trimming removed 3 bases from V and 8 bases from J, with 11 bases in between. CDR3 sequence (DNA): TGTGCCAGCAGCTTCGTGGGGGCGGATGAGCAGTTCTTC. Amino acids: CASSFVGADEQFF.

This chain connects TRBV5-1 to TRBJ2-5; TRBD2 aligns across 12 bases. The J segment lost 4 bases and the V segment lost 4 bases, leaving 11 bases of the junction unmatched. The CDR3 extends over 17 amino acids. Looked up from germline, CDR1 is SGHRS and CDR2 is YFSETQ. The CDR3 loop reads CASSPNPSGGARETQYF. The CDR3 nucleotides read TGCGCCAGCAGCCCAAACCCTAGCGGGGGGGCGAGAGAGACCCAGTACTTC.

The rearrangement uses TRBV6-1 and TRBJ2-1, with a tentative D call TRBD2 (6 bases). Trimming left V 3 bases short and J 2 bases short, with 11 bases between. The CDR3 has 15 amino acids. Per the germline V gene, CDR1 is MNHNS and CDR2 is SASEGT. CDR3 nucleotide sequence: TGTGCCAGCAGTGACCGGGGGAATGCCTACAATGAGCAGTTCTTC. Residues: CASSDRGNAYNEQFF.

This sequence joins TRBV28 and TRBJ1-1, with a tentative D call TRBD1 (5 bases). This CDR3 is 13 amino acids long. V was pared by 7 bases and J by 0 bases, with 9 bases between. Germline V gives CDR1 MDHEN, CDR2 SYDVKM. CDR3 sequence: CASTREMNTEAFF. As DNA, the CDR3 is TGTGCCAGCACCAGGGAAATGAACACTGAAGCTTTCTTT.

Concerning this clone: The same CDR3 can be traced to other DNA sequences in this sample. V usage is TRBV5-1 and J usage is TRBJ2-1; TRBD1 agrees at 9 bases. Germline assignment: CDR1 SGHRS and CDR2 YFSETQ. Trimming took 2 bases from V and 3 from J; bases not matched to a gene: 3. This CDR3 is 15 amino acids long. The DNA for the CDR3 is TGCGCCAGCAGCTTAGGGACAGGGAGCTACAATGAGCAGTTCTTC. This gives the protein CASSLGTGSYNEQFF.

This rearrangement joins TRBV21-1 to TRBJ1-6; the table's D call, TRBD1, has no DNA check behind it. TRBV21-1 counts as a pseudogene. This CDR3 is built from 17 residues. CDR3 DNA sequence: TGTGCCAGCATGGAGCAGGAGCAGGGTCCTCGGGTTTCACCCCTCCACTTT. This translates into CASMEQEQGPRVSPLHF.

This clone occurred once. V and J are TRBV27 and TRBJ2-3; D call uncertain. With 5 bases removed from V and 3 bases from J, the gap between germline ends came to 12 bases. The CDR3 length is 14 residues. The germline V gene encodes CDR1 MNHEY and CDR2 SMNVEV (reference sequence). The DNA of the CDR3 is TGTGCCAGCAGTAGAACTGTGGGGACAGATACGCAGTATTTT. As protein: CASSRTVGTDTQYF.

The sample holds many counts of this clone. The chain is built from TRBV5-1 and TRBJ2-2; tentatively, D is TRBD1 (5 bases). There are 16 residues in the CDR3. The V gene lost 2 bases and the J gene lost 4 bases, with 15 bases spanning the gap. In germline, CDR1 is SGHRS, CDR2 YFSETQ. The CDR3 sequence: CASSLRIGASTGELFF. DNA of the CDR3: TGCGCCAGCAGCTTAAGGATTGGGGCATCCACCGGGGAGCTGTTTTTT.

The chain links TRBV3-1 (or the pseudogene TRBV3-2) to TRBJ2-7; possible D gene TRBD1, 6 bases. This CDR3 is 15 amino acids long. Per germline, CDR1 LGHDT and CDR2 YNNKEL (reference sequence). V lost 0 bases and J 5 bases, leaving 14 bases between the germline ends. CDR3 DNA: TGTGCCAGCAGCCAAGATACAGTGGGGGCCAACGAGCAGTACTTC. Translated: CASSQDTVGANEQYF.

This clone came up a few times. The chain uses TRBV2 and TRBJ2-1; D unclear. V was pared by 8 bases and J by 6 bases, with 5 bases between. This CDR3 contains 10 residues. CDR1 is SNHLY and CDR2 is FYNNEI in the germline V gene. CDR3 bases: TGTGCCAGCGCAACCAATGAGCAGTTCTTC. It translates to CASATNEQFF.

This chain links TRBV6-2 or TRBV6-3 with TRBJ2-7; a possible D gene is TRBD1 (6 bases). CDR1 and CDR2 from the germline V gene are MNHEY and SVGEGT. V shed 4 bases and J shed 3 bases, with 13 bases lying between them. The CDR3 consists of 14 residues. In nucleotides, the CDR3 is TGTGCCAGCAGTTCCTTAGGACAGTACTACGAGCAGTACTTC. It yields the protein CASSSLGQYYEQYF.

Concerning this clone: A junction end diverges from the germline sequence, so it may reflect a read error. The chain links TRBV5-1 to TRBJ1-2; tentative D call: TRBD1 (6 bases). Germline lookup yields CDR1 SGHRS and CDR2 YFSETQ. The CDR3 has 15 amino acids. The CDR3, as DNA: TGCGCCACCAGCCCGGGGGCCGGGGGCTACGATGGCTACACCTTC. Its protein is CATSPGAGGYDGYTF.

The chain combines TRBV7-8 with TRBJ2-3, with TRBD1 as a possible D gene (5 bases). Trimming took 2 bases from V and 4 from J, leaving 13 bases between them. Germline CDR1 SGHVS, CDR2 FQNEAQ. CDR3 length: 15 residues. The CDR3 is CASSLRARAPDTQYF. The CDR3 nucleotides read TGTGCCAGCAGCTTACGAGCCAGGGCCCCAGATACGCAGTATTTT.

The chain has TRBV19 and TRBJ1-1; no firm D call. CDR3 length: 13 residues. Germline CDR1 reads LNHDA; CDR2 reads SQIVND (reference sequence). V was cut by 3 bases and J by 6 bases, with 11 bases left in between. Here the CDR3 DNA reads TGTGCCAGTAGTATCGGGAGGCGCGCTGAAGCTTTCTTT. This codes for CASSIGRRAEAFF.

This chain links TRBV19 with TRBJ1-5, with TRBD1 identical over 9 bases. The CDR3 totals 15 residues. Per the germline V gene, CDR1 is LNHDA and CDR2 is SQIVND (reference sequence). Unmatched junction bases numbered 9, after V lost 7 bases and J lost 5 bases. The CDR3 loop reads CASNFRDRVDQPQHF. The DNA of the CDR3 is TGTGCCAGTAACTTCCGGGACAGGGTTGATCAGCCCCAGCATTTT. The variable domain in full, with the rest retrieved from reference TRBV19 and TRBJ1-5, is DGGITQSPKYLFRKEGQNVTLSCEQNLNHDAMYWYRQDPGQGLRLIYYSQIVNDFQKGDIAEGYSVSREKKESFPLTVTSAQKNPTAFYLCASNFRDRVDQPQHFGDGTRLSIL.

The V and J genes are TRBV3-1 (or the pseudogene TRBV3-2) and TRBJ2-1, with D perhaps TRBD1 or TRBD2 (5 bases each). The CDR3 is 17 residues long. Trimming cost V 3 bases and J 3 bases, with 18 bases left between them. Germline CDR1 and CDR2: LGHDT and YNNKEL (reference sequence). Here the CDR3 reads CASSQRLLGRGYNEQFF. The CDR3 DNA reads TGTGCCAGCAGCCAGAGGTTATTGGGACGGGGCTACAATGAGCAGTTCTTC.

V and J are TRBV5-6 and TRBJ2-1; no clear D gene. Germline CDR1 is SGHDT and CDR2 is YYEEEE. V was trimmed by 2 bases and J by 5 bases, leaving 11 bases between them. The CDR3 has 14 residues. For the CDR3, the DNA is TGTGCCAGCAGCTTCGGTAGGTCAGACAATGAGCAGTTCTTC. It is translated as CASSFGRSDNEQFF.

In this sample, this clone turned up once. The chain's CDR3 is CASSLLAGGTEQFF. For the CDR3, the DNA is TGTGCCAGCAGCCTACTAGCGGGGGGAACTGAGCAGTTCTTC. The chain joins TRBV5-4 to TRBJ2-1, with TRBD2 matching over 12 bases. This CDR3 contains 14 residues. In germline, CDR1 is SGHNT, CDR2 YYREEE (reference sequence). The junction had 5 bases not matched to a gene; V was cut back by 4 bases and J by 9 bases.

The chain employs TRBV27 and TRBJ1-1, with 8 bases identical to TRBD1. The CDR3 runs 14 residues. Trimming removed 6 bases from V and 3 bases from J; junction bases left unmatched: 6. The V gene's germline CDR1 is MNHEY and CDR2 SMNVEV (reference sequence). The DNA of the CDR3 is TGTGCCAGCAGATTGGGGACAGGTTACACTGAAGCTTTCTTT. It yields the protein CASRLGTGYTEAFF.

The chain joins TRBV6-1 to TRBJ2-4; perhaps TRBD1 as D (5 bases). The V end was cut by 1 base, the J end by 7 bases, with 14 bases between. CDR1 is MNHNS and CDR2 is SASEGT in the germline V gene. There are 15 residues in the CDR3. This CDR3 reads CASSEVGPAGNIQYF. In nucleotides, the CDR3 is TGTGCCAGCAGTGAAGTGGGGCCAGCAGGGAACATTCAGTACTTC.

The sample holds a few counts of this clone. The chain links TRBV2 to TRBJ2-7; 8 bases align to TRBD2. The J segment lost 4 bases and the V segment lost 5 bases, leaving 7 bases of the junction unmatched. Germline V CDR1 and CDR2: SNHLY, FYNNEI. This CDR3 is 14 amino acids long. Written as DNA, the CDR3 is TGTGCCAGCAGTAGAGCGGGAGTGGGGTACGAGCAGTACTTC. Translation gives CASSRAGVGYEQYF.

The genes are TRBV18 and TRBJ2-5; TRBD1 is a possible D gene (5 bases). The V and J ends lost 3 bases and 0 bases respectively, with 14 bases between them. CDR1 and CDR2 from the germline V gene are KGHSH and LQKENI. CDR3 size: 16 residues. Here the CDR3 DNA reads TGTGCCAGCTCACCCGGCCAGGGATCGTACCAAGAGACCCAGTACTTC. Translation: CASSPGQGSYQETQYF.

The genes are TRBV6-5 and TRBJ1-6; D remains ambiguous. The germline V and J ends were trimmed by 0 bases and 7 bases, with 7 bases remaining between them. Germline loops: CDR1 MNHEY, CDR2 SVGAGI. The CDR3 spans 14 residues. For the CDR3, the DNA is TGTGCCAGCAGTTACTCTTCAGACAATTCACCCCTCCACTTT. Translation gives CASSYSSDNSPLHF.

The rearrangement joins TRBV27 to TRBJ1-4; D uncertain. Germline lookup yields CDR1 MNHEY and CDR2 SMNVEV (reference sequence). V was shortened by 6 bases and J by 3 bases, with 14 bases between the two germline ends. The CDR3 runs to 15 residues. Here the CDR3 DNA reads TGTGCCAGCAGATTAGACGGTCTCCCTAATGAAAAACTGTTTTTT. This gives the protein CASRLDGLPNEKLFF.